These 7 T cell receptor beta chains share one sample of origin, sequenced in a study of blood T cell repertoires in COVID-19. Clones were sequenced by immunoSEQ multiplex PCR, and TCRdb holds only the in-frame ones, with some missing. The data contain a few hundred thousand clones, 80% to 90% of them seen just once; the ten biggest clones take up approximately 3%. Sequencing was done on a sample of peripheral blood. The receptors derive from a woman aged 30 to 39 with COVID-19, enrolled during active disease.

As DNA, the CDR3 is TGTGCCAGCAGCTTAGGTGCGGCGGGGAGCACAGATACGCAGTATTTT. The encoded protein is CASSLGAAGSTDTQYF. The chain links TRBV7-8 to TRBJ2-3, with D possibly being TRBD2 (6 bases). The CDR3 runs 16 residues. CDR1 and CDR2 (germline): SGHVS, FQNEAQ. V lost 1 base and J lost 0, with 11 bases in between. Supplemented by reference TRBV7-8 and TRBJ2-3, the full variable domain reads GAGVSQSPRYKVAKRGQDVALRCDPISGHVSLFWYQQALGQGPEFLTYFQNEAQLDKSGLPSDRFFAERPEGSVSTLKIQRTQQEDSAVYLCASSLGAAGSTDTQYFGPGTRLTVL.

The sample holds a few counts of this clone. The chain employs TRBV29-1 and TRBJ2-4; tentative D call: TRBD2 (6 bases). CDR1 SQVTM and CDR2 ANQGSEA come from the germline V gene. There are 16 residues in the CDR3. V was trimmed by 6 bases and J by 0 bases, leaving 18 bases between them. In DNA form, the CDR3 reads TGCAGCGTGGGGAGTGGAGGGGACTTAGCCAAAAACATTCAGTACTTC. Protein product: CSVGSGGDLAKNIQYF.

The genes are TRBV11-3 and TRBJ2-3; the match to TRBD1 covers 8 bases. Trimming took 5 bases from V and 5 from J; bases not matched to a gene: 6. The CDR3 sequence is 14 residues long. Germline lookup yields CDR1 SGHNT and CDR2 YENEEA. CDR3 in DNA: TGTGCCAGCAGCGCCTCAGGGGGCGTAGATACGCAGTATTTT. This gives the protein CASSASGGVDTQYF.

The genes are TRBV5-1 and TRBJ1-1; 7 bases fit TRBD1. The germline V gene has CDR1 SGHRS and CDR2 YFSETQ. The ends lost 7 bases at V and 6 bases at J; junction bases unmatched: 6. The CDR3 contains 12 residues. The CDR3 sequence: CASRSTGPEAFF. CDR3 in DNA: TGCGCCAGCCGATCGACAGGGCCTGAAGCTTTCTTT.

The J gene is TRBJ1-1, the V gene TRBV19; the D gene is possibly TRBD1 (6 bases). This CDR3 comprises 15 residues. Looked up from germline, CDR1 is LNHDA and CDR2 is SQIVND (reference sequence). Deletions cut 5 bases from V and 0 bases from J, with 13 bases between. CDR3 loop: CASSLQGTLNTEAFF. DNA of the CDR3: TGTGCCAGTAGTCTCCAGGGGACACTGAACACTGAAGCTTTCTTT.

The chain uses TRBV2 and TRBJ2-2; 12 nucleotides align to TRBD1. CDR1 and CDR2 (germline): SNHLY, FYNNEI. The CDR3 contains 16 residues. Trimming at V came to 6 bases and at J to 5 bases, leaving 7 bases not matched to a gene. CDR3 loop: CASSSGQGAGTGELFF. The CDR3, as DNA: TGTGCCAGCAGCTCGGGACAGGGGGCTGGGACCGGGGAGCTGTTTTTT. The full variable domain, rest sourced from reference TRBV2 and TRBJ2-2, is EPEVTQTPSHQVTQMGQEVILRCVPISNHLYFYWYRQILGQKVEFLVSFYNNEISEKSEIFDDQFSVERPDGSNFTLKIRSTKLEDSAMYFCASSSGQGAGTGELFFGEGSRLTVL.

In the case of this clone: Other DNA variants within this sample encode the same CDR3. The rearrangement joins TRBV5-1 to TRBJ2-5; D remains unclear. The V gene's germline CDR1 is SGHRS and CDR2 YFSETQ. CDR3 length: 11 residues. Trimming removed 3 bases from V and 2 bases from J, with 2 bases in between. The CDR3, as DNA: TGCGCCAGCAGCTCACAAGAGACCCAGTACTTC. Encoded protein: CASSSQETQYF.